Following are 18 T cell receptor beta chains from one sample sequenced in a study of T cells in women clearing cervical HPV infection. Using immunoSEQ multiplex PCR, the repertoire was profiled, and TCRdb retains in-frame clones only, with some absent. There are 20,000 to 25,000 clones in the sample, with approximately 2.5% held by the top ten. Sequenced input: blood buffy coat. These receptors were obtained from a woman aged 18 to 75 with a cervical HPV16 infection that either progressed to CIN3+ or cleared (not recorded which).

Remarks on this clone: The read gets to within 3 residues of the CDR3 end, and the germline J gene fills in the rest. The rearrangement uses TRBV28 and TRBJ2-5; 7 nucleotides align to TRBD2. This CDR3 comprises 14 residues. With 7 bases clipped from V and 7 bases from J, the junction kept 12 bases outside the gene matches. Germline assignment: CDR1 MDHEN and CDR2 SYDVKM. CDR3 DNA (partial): TGTGCCAGCATAGGCGGGCTAGCTAGCGGGACC. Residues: CASIGGLASGT. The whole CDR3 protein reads CASIGGLASGTQYF.

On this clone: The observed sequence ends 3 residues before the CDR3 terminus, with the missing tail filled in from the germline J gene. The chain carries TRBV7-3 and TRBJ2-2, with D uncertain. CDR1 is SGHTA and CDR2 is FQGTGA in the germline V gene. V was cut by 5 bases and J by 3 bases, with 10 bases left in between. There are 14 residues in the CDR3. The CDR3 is CASSTQGYTGELFF. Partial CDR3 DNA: TGTGCCAGCAGCACTCAAGGGTACACCGGGGAG.

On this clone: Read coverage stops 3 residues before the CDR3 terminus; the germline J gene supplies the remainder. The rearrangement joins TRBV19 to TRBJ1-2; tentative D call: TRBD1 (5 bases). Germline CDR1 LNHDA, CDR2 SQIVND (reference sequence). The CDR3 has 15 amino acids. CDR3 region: CASSIRISSGTDYTF. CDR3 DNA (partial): TGTGCCAGTAGTATACGGATCTCCTCCGGGACTGAC.

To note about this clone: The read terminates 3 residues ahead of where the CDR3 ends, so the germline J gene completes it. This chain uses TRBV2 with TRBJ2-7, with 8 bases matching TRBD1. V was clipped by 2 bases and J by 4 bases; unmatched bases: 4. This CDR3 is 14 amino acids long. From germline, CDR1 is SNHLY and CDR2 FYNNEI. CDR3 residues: CASSEQGAGYEQYF. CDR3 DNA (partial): TGTGCCAGCAGTGAACAGGGGGCCGGTTACGAG.

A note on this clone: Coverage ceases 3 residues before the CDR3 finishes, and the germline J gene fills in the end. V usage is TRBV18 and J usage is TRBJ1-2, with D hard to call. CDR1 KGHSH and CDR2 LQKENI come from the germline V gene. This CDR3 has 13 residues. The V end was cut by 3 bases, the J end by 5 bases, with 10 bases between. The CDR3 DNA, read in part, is TGTGCCAGCTCACCGGCGGGAATATATGGC. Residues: CASSPAGIYG. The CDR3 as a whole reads CASSPAGIYGYTF. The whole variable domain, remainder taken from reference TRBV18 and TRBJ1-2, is NAGVMQNPRHLVRRRGQEARLRCSPMKGHSHVYWYRQLPEEGLKFMVYLQKENIIDESGMPKERFSAEFPKEGPSILRIQQVVRGDSAAYFCASSPAGIYGYTFGSGTRLTVV.

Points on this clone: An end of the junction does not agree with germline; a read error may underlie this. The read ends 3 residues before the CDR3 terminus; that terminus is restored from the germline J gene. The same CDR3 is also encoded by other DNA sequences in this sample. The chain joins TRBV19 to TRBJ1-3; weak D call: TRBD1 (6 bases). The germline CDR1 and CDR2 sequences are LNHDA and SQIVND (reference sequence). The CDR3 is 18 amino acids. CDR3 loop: CASSPIRMGHLGGNTIYF. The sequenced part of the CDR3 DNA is TGTGCCAGTAGTCCTATACGGATGGGACATCTAGGGGGAAACACT.

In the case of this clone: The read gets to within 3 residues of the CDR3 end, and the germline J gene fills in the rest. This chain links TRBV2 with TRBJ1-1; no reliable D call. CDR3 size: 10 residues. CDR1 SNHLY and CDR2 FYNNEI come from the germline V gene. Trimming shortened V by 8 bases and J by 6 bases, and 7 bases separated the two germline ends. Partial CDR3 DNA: TGTGCCAGCTGTCAATCTGAA. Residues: CASCQSE. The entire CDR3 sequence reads CASCQSEAFF.

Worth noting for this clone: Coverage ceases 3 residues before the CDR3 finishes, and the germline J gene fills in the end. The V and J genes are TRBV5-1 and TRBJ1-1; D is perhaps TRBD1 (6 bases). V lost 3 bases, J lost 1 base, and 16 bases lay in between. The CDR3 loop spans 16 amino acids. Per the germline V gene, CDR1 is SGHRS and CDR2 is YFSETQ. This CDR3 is CASSSLSQGGNTEAFF. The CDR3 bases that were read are TGCGCCAGCAGCTCACTATCACAGGGAGGGAACACTGAA.

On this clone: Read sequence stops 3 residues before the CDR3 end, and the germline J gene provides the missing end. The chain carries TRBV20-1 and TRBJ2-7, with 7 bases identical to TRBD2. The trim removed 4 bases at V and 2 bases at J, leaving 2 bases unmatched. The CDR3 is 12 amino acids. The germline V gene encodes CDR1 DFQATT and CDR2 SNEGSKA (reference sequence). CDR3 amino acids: CSATSGTYEQYF. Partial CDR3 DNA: TGCAGTGCTACCAGCGGGACCTACGAG.

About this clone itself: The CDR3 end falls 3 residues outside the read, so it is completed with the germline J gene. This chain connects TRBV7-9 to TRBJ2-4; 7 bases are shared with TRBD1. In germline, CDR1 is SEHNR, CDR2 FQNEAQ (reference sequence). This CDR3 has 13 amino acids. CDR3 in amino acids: CASSLGQTTGQYF. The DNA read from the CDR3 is TGTGCCAGCAGCTTGGGACAGACCACTGGT.

The sequenced part of the CDR3 DNA is TGCAGCGTTTGGGACAGCATGAACACTGAA. It specifies CSVWDSMNTE. The entire CDR3 is CSVWDSMNTEAFF. The chain employs TRBV29-1 and TRBJ1-1; 7 nucleotides line up with TRBD1. With the read ending 3 residues before the CDR3 end, the germline J gene is used to fill in that end. Trimming removed 5 bases from V and 0 bases from J; junction bases left unmatched: 3. This CDR3 spans 13 amino acids. Per the germline V gene, CDR1 is SQVTM and CDR2 is ANQGSEA.

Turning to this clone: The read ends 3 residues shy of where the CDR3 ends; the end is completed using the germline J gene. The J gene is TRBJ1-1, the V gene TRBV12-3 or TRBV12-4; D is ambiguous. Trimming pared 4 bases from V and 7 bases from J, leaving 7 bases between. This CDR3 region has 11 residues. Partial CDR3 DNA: TGTGCCAGCAGTTACGAGGGTGAA. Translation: CASSYEGE. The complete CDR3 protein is CASSYEGEAFF.

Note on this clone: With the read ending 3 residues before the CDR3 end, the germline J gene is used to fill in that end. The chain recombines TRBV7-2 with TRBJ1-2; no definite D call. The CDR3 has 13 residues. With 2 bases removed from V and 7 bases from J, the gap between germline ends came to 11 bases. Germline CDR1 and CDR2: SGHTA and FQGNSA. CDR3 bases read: TGTGCCAGCAGCTTACAGGATTCCCTTGGC. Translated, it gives CASSLQDSLG. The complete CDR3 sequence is CASSLQDSLGYTF. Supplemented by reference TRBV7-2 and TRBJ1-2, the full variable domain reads GAGVSQSPSNKVTEKGKDVELRCDPISGHTALYWYRQSLGQGLEFLIYFQGNSAPDKSGLPSDRFSAERTGGSVSTLTIQRTQQEDSAVYLCASSLQDSLGYTFGSGTRLTVV.

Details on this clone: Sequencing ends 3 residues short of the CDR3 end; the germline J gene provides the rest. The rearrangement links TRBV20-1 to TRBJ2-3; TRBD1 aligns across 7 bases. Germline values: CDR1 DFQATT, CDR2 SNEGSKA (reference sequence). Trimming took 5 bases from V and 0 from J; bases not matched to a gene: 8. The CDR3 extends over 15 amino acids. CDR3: CSASEQGSSTDTQYF. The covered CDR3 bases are TGCAGTGCTTCAGAACAGGGGTCTAGCACAGATACG.

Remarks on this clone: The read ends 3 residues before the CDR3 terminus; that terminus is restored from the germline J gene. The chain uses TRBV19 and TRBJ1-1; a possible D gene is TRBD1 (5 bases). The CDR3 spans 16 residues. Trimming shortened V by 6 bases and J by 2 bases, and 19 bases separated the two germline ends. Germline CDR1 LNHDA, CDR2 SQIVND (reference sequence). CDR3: CASSAKTQGANTEAFF. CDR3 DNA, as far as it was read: TGTGCCAGTAGCGCAAAGACCCAGGGAGCTAACACTGAA.

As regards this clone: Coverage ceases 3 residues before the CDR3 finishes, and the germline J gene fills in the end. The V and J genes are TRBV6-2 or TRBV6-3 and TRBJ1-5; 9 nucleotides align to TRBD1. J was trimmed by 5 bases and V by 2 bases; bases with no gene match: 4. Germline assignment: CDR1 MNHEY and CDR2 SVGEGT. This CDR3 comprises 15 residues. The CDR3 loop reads CASSYTTGGDQPQHF. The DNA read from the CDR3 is TGTGCCAGCAGTTACACTACAGGGGGCGATCAGCCC.

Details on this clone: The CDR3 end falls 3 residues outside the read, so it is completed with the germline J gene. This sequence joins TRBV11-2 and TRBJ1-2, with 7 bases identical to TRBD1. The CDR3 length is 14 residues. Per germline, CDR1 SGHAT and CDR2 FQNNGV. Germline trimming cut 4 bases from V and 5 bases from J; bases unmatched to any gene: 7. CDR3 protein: CASSSWTGGYGYTF. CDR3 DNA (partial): TGTGCCAGCAGCTCGTGGACAGGAGGGTATGGC.

Incomplete CDR3 DNA: TGTGCCTGGAGTGTGGGGGGGATTAGCACAGATACG. This gives the protein CAWSVGGISTDT. The whole CDR3 region reads CAWSVGGISTDTQYF. The genes are TRBV30 and TRBJ2-3; TRBD2 aligns across 7 bases. The CDR3 end is not reached by the read, which stops 3 residues before it; the germline J gene fills it in. Losses at the gene ends were 0 bases for V and 0 bases for J; bases not matched to a gene: 3. Germline CDR1 and CDR2: GTSNPN and SVGIG (reference sequence). The CDR3 covers 15 residues.